This T cell receptor (beta chain) was sequenced in a study of blood T cell repertoires in COVID-19. About the research overall: Whether acute or convalescent, the COVID-19 samples came from the United States, Italy and Spain. Sources were T cells, B-cell-depleted T cells, or PBMCs; the material itself was cDNA or gDNA.

V was clipped by 4 bases and J by 3 bases; unmatched bases: 6. The germline CDR1 and CDR2 sequences are SGHRS and YFSETQ. This CDR3 contains 14 residues. In the authors' methods: Nucleated cell counts were estimated from reference gene primer amplification. Assay used: immunoSEQ multiplex PCR; TCRdb lists only in-frame clones, some missing. V, J and clone size are taken as reported in that table, and D and trimming were inferred from the DNA itself. The repertoire has 150,000 or so clones, around 90% of them found once; the top ten carry roughly 2.1%. The sequence came from a young man with acute or convalescent COVID-19. The sample was peripheral blood. The chain employs TRBV5-1 and TRBJ2-5; 7 bases line up with TRBD1. CDR3 in amino acids: CASSKPTGEETQYF. As DNA, the CDR3 is TGCGCCAGCAGCAAGCCCACAGGGGAAGAGACCCAGTACTTC.